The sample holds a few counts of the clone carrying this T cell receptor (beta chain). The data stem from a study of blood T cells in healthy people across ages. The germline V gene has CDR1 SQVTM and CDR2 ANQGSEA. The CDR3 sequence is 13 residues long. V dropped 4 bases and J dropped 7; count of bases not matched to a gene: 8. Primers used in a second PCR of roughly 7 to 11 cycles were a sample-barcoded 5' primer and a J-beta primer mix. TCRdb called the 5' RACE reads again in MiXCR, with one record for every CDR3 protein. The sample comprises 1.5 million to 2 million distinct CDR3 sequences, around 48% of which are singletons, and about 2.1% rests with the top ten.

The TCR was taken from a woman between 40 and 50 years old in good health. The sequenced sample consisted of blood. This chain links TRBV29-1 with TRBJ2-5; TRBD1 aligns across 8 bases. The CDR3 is CSVGDRRDGTQYF. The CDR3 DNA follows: TGCAGCGTTGGGGACAGGCGCGACGGGACCCAGTACTTC.